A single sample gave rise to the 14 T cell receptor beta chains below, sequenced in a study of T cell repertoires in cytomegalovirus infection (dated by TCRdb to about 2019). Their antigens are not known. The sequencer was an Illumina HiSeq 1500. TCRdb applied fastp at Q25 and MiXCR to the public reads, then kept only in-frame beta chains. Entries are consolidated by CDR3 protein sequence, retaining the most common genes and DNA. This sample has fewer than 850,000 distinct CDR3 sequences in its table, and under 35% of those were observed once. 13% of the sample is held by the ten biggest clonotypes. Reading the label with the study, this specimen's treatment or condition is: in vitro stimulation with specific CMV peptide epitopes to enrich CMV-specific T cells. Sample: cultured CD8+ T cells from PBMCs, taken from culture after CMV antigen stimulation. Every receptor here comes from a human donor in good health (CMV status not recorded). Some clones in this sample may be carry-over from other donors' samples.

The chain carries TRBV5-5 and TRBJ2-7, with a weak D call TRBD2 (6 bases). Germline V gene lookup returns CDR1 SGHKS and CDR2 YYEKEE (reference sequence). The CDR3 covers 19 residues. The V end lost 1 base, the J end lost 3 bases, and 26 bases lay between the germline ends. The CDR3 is CASSLSGPRRLATFYEQYV. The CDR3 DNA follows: TGTGCCAGCAGCTTGTCCGGGCCAAGGAGGCTAGCGACTTTCTACGAGCAGTACGTC.

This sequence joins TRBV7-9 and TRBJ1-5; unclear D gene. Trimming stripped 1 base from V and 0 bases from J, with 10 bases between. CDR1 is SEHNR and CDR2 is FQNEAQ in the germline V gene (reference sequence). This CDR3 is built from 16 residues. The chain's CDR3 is CASSLVSGDSNQPQHF. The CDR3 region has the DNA TGTGCCAGCAGCTTAGTTAGTGGTGATAGCAATCAGCCCCAGCATTTT.

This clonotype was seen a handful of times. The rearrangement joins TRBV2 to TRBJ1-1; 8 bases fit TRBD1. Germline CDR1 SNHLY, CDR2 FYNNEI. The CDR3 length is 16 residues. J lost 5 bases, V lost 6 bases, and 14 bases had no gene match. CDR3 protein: CASRKQGEDLMTEAFF. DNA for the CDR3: TGTGCCAGCAGGAAACAGGGGGAGGATTTGATGACTGAAGCTTTCTTT.

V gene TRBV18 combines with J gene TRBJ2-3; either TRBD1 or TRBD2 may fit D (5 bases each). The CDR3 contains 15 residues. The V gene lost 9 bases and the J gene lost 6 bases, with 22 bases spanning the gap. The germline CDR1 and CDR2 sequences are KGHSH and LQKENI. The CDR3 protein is CASLLGTKASDTQYF. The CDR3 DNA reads TGTGCCAGTCTCCTCGGGACCAAGGCATCGGATACGCAGTATTTT.

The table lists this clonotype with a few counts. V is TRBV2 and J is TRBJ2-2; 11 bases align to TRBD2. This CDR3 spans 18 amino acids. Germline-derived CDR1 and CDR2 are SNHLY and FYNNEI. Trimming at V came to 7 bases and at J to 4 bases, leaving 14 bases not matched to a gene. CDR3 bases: TGTGCCAGCACCCCAGCCCTAGCGGGGGGACGAGGCACCGGGGAGCTGTTTTTT. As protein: CASTPALAGGRGTGELFF.

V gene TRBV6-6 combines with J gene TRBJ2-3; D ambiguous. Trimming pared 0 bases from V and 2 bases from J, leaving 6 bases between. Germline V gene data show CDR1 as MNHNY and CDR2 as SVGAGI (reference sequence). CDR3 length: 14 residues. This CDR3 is CASSYSLSTDTQYF. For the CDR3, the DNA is TGTGCCAGCAGTTACTCGTTGTCCACAGATACGCAGTATTTT.

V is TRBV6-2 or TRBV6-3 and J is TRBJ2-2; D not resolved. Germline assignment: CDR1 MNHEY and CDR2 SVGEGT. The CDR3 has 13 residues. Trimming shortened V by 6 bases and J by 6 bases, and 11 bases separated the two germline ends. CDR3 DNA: TGTGCCAGCAGAAACGAATCTGCCGGGGAGCTGTTTTTT. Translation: CASRNESAGELFF.

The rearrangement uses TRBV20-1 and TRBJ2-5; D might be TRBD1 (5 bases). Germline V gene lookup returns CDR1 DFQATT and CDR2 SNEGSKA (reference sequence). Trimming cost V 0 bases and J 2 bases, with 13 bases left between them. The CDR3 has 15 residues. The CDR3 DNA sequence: TGCAGTGCTAGAGATCAGGGTTGGAGTCAAGAGACCCAGTACTTC. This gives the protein CSARDQGWSQETQYF.

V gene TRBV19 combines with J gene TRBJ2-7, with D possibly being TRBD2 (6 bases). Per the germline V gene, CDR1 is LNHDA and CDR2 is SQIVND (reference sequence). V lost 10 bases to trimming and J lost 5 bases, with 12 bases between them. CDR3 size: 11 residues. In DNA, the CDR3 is TGTGCCACCACCTGGGGGGACGAGCAGTACTTC. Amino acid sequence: CATTWGDEQYF.

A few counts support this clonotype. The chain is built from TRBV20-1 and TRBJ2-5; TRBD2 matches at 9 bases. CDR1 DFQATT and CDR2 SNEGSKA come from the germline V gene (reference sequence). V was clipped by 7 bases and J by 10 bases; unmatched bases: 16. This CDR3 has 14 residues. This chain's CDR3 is CSVNSGSSGEDQYF. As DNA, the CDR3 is TGCAGTGTCAATTCCGGATCTAGCGGGGAAGACCAGTACTTC.

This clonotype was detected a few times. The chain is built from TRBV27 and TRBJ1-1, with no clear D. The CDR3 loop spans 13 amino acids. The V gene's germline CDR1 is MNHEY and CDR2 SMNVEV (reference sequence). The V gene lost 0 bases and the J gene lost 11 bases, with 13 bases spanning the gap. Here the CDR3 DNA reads TGTGCCAGCAGTTTATCCTCGGCGGATACGGCTTTCTTT. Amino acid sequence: CASSLSSADTAFF.

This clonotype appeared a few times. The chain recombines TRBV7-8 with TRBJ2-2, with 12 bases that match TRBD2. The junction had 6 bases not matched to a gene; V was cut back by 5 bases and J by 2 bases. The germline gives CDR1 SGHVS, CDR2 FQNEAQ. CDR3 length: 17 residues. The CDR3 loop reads CASSPRTSGENTGELFF. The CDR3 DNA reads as TGTGCCAGCAGCCCCAGGACTAGCGGGGAAAACACCGGGGAGCTGTTTTTT.

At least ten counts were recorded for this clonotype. CDR3 DNA: TGTGCCAGCAGTCCCAGCGGGGGCGGTGGTGAGCAGTTCTTC. It is translated as CASSPSGGGGEQFF. This chain joins TRBV7-6 and TRBJ2-1; TRBD2 agrees at 8 bases. Germline-derived CDR1 and CDR2 are SGHVS and FNYEAQ. Unmatched junction bases numbered 10, after V lost 6 bases and J lost 9 bases. This CDR3 comprises 14 residues. The full variable domain, completed using reference TRBV7-6 and TRBJ2-1, is GAGVSQSPRYKVTKRGQDVALRCDPISGHVSLYWYRQALGQGPEFLTYFNYEAQQDKSGLPNDRFSAERPEGSISTLTIQRTEQRDSAMYRCASSPSGGGGEQFFGPGTRLTVL.

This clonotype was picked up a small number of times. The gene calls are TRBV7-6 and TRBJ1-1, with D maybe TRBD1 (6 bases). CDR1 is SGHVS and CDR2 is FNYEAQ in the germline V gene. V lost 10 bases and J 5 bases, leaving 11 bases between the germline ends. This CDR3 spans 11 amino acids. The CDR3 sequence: CATNRDTEAFF. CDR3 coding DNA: TGTGCCACCAACAGGGATACTGAAGCTTTCTTT.